This note documents a single T cell receptor (beta chain) sequence. There are many counts of this clonotype. The specificity of this receptor is unknown. No much larger clone exists at a distance of one base, and base qualities are not known. This sample was included in a study of neurological immune-mediated disorders (dated by TCRdb to about 2019). Background for the entire study: Using UMI-based sequencing, the study compared peripheral blood TCR-beta repertoires from patients with HTLV-I-associated myelopathy (HAM/TSP), patients with multiple sclerosis, and healthy controls. The roughly 110 TCR-beta libraries included longitudinal samples, technical triplicates and paired sorted CD4+ and CD8+ T-cell subsets alongside PBMC samples. The cohort was made up of some 70 subjects, consisting of about 14 HAM/TSP patients, roughly 35 multiple sclerosis patients and about 20 healthy controls. General conclusions and limits of the study: TCR clonal expansion was greatest in HAM/TSP patients and smallest in MS patients, who ranked below even healthy controls. Expanded clones from different subjects shared no identical CDR3 amino acid sequences, which suggests that TCR-beta repertoires were private in all groups.

Measured from the cysteine to the phenylalanine, the CDR3 is 13 residues long. This entry keeps only the CDR3 DNA: 39 bases, framed from base 1. V is clipped by 2 bases and J by 5 bases, and the sequence between their germline boundaries is 9 bases long. cDNA was synthesized by template-switch 5'RACE using a primer carrying a 10-nucleotide random unique molecular identifier by which each TCR transcript was tagged. Every sequencing run yielded over 180 million TCR-beta sequences covering 15-18 subjects. The RNeasy kit was used for extraction of total RNA. The KAPA Real-time Library Amplification kit was used to amplify TCR-beta VDJ regions with primers targeting the TCR constant region and the 5'RACE anchor. Sample indexes and Illumina adaptors were added in a first PCR, and a second PCR then increased library yield. After Ampure bead purification, the roughly 650 bp TCR product was size-selected on a 2% E-gel SizeSelection system. Before pooling, libraries had their quality checked on a Bioanalyzer, their concentration measured with Qubit, and their quantity determined with the Kapa Library Quantification kit. An Illumina HiSeq 2500 sequenced the libraries paired-end 2 x 150 bp. To increase sequence diversity, 25-30% phiX was spiked into each library pool. The paper's processing steps were these. The UMI-based MiGEC pipeline processed quality-filtered reads and removed over 80% of raw TCR sequences during error correction. VDJ genes were aligned to IMGT germline references, and each clonotype was defined by a unique CDR3 amino acid sequence together with V-J genes. Clonal expansion, Shannon diversity and CDR3 relatedness were evaluated with VDJtools (CalcPairwiseDistances, ClusterSamples), while phylogenetic trees were built in CLCbio workbench. Clones with at least 8 unique UMIs were defined as expanded, with this threshold being based on coefficient-of-variation modelling across technical triplicates. In-frame beta chains were kept once TCRdb had trimmed the public reads at Q25 with fastp and called clones with MiXCR. Every entry covers one CDR3 protein and lists the most common genes and DNA from its rows. Clone size and V and J calls follow TCRdb, not the original study. The sample table records roughly 50,000 distinct CDR3 sequences; under 13% of these occur just once. The ten largest clones capture roughly 5.3% of the sample.

Libraries from unsorted PBMCs were made from 2 million PBMCs kept in RNAlater at -80 degrees C until RNA extraction. Peripheral blood underwent Ficoll-Hypaque density gradient centrifugation to isolate PBMCs, which were then cryopreserved in liquid nitrogen. The material sequenced was PBMCs. The chain links TRBV12-3 or TRBV12-4 with TRBJ1-1, with a tentative D gene TRBD1 over 6 matching bases. This TCR was sampled from a man in his 70s with HTLV-1-associated myelopathy (HAM/TSP). DNA sequence: TGTGCCAGCAGTTTAAAGGGGGTAACTGAAGCTTTCTTT. Translated, this gives CASSLKGVTEAFF.